The clone carrying this TCR beta chain was picked up many times. The antigen is not known. This related bone marrow graft donor gave peripheral blood on the day of marrow donation. Clones were sequenced by immunoSEQ multiplex PCR, and TCRdb holds only the in-frame ones, with some missing. The sample was found to contain 34,000 or so clones, and every one recurs. The source of the sample is a study of T cells after posttransplantation cyclophosphamide. Overall study findings and caveats: Donor CD8+ memory clones often dominated recipient blood repertoires at later times. Skin or GI-infiltrating T cells shared few TRB sequences with blood. Recipient CMV seropositivity and CMV reactivation strongly tracked TRB clonality.

Germline CDR1 and CDR2: SGHRS and YFSETQ. The CDR3 runs 14 residues. V lost 3 bases, J lost 5 bases, and 7 bases stayed unmatched. Sequenced sample: PBMCs. The source is a woman aged 50 to 60 in good health and a related stem cell transplant donor. The chain carries TRBV5-1 and TRBJ1-1; TRBD1 agrees at 7 bases. The CDR3 loop reads CASSSQGIRTEAFF. The DNA for the CDR3 is TGCGCCAGCAGCTCACAGGGGATTAGGACTGAAGCTTTCTTT.